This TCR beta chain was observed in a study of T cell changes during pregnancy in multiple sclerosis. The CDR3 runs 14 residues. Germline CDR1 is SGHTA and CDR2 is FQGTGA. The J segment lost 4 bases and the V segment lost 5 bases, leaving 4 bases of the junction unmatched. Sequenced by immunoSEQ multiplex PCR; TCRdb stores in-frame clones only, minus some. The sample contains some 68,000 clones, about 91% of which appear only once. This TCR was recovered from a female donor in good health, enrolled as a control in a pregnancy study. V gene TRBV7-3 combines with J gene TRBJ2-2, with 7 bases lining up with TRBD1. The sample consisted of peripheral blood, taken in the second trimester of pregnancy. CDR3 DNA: TGTGCCAGCAGCCCGGGACAGATCACCGGGGAGCTGTTTTTT. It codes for CASSPGQITGELFF.